The rows below give T cell receptor beta chains drawn from one sample of a study of cytomegalovirus exposure and HLA in healthy donors. This table comes from immunoSEQ multiplex PCR, and its TCRdb copy is limited to in-frame clones, with some not included. The repertoire holds under 150,000 clones, 60% to 80% seen once, with 1.5% to 2% in the top ten. Sequences were obtained from PBMCs. These receptors were taken from a woman under 40 in good health and CMV-seronegative. The CDR3 runs from the conserved cysteine through the conserved F or W. D genes are given only for firm matches. Only part of the rows carry a size: once, few, many, or a class if the clone is expanded.

TRBV14	few	.	TRBJ1-2	TGTGCCAGCAGCCAAACCACAACTGGCTACACCTTC	CASSQTTTGYTF
TRBV27	.	.	TRBJ1-3	TGTGCCAGCAGGATAACCTACTCTGGAAACACCATATATTTT	CASRITYSGNTIYF
TRBV6-5	.	TRBD1	TRBJ1-1	TGTGCCAGCAGTTACTCGAGGGGGGACAGGGGGCCGGGATCTTTCTTT	CASSYSRGDRGPGSFF
TRBV25-1	.	.	TRBJ1-1	TGTGCCAGCGACCCCGCAGGGGAAAGCGGAGCTTTCTTT	CASDPAGESGAFF
TRBV4-3	many	.	TRBJ1-1	TGCGCCAGCAGCCTGAAGGGGAGGGTTGGAAACACTGAAGCTTTCTTT	CASSLKGRVGNTEAFF
TRBV5-1	.	.	TRBJ1-4	TGCGCCAGCAGCTTGGCAGGGGTCGCCGCAACTAATGAAAAACTGTTTTTT	CASSLAGVAATNEKLFF
TRBV4-3	once	.	TRBJ2-7	TGCGCCAGCAGCCAAGGGGTGAGGAGGCGGGAGCAGTACTTC	CASSQGVRRREQYF
TRBV6-5	.	TRBD2	TRBJ2-2	TGTGCAGCGAGTAGCGGGGGGCAGAACACCGGGGAGCTGTTTTTT	CAASSGGQNTGELFF
TRBV29-1	.	TRBD2	TRBJ2-3	TGCAGCGTTGAAGGCTCTAGCGGGGGCCGCACAGATACGCAGTATTTT	CSVEGSSGGRTDTQYF
TRBV14	.	.	TRBJ1-1	TGTGCCAGCAGCCAAGATGCGCAGGGAACAAGGAGCACTGAAGCTTTCTTT	CASSQDAQGTRSTEAFF
TRBV7-9	.	.	TRBJ1-2	TGTGCCAGCAGCTTAGTGGGGCGTACCAACTATGGCTACACCTTC	CASSLVGRTNYGYTF
TRBV19	.	TRBD1	TRBJ1-1	TGTGCCAGTAGTTTCACTCCGGGACAGGGCGTGAACACTGAAGCTTTCTTT	CASSFTPGQGVNTEAFF
TRBV19	.	TRBD1	TRBJ1-5	TGTGCCAGTAGGACTACAGGGGTATATAGCAATCAGCCCCAGCATTTT	CASRTTGVYSNQPQHF
TRBV5-1	.	TRBD2	TRBJ2-1	TGCGCCAGCAGCGGGCGGGGGGGCAATGAGCAGTTCTTC	CASSGRGGNEQFF